This section outlines one TCR beta chain sequence together with its context. Its antigen is as yet unknown. Looked up from germline, CDR1 is MNHEY and CDR2 is SVGAGI. CDR3 length: 15 residues. V was clipped by 5 bases and J by 0 bases, with 11 bases between them. This specimen comes from a study of shared clonotypes between healthy human individuals. General study findings and limits: Rarefaction demonstrated incomplete sorted-subset sequencing despite large depth.

Naive CD8 isolation took CD45RO-negative cells positively selected for CCR7 and excluded terminally differentiated effector memory CD45RA+ cells. Nashville, Tennessee was home to all donors, each a Caucasian adult. Running of the assay took place at deep level. Using 200 ng DNA, about 30,000 T cell genomes, the sorted-subset replicate PCRs were run. The assay was immunoSEQ multiplex PCR, and TCRdb's table has in-frame clones only and misses some. The table lists millions of clones, about 94% of them singletons. The chain joins TRBV6-5 to TRBJ1-3; no clear D. The TCR originated in a man aged 18 to 29 in good health. The sequencing sample was made of naive CD8+ T cells sorted from blood. The CDR3 here is CASSVYESSGNTIYF. The DNA of the CDR3 is TGTGCCAGCAGTGTATACGAGTCCTCTGGAAACACCATATATTTT.